This T cell receptor beta chain was identified in a study of CD8 T cells in ankylosing spondylitis. In germline, CDR1 is SGHRS, CDR2 YFSETQ. The CDR3 covers 12 residues. V was clipped by 1 base and J by 3 bases, with 4 bases between them. The table lists this clonotype with many counts. TCRdb fed the 5' RACE reads into MiXCR, producing one record per CDR3 protein. This sample has roughly 130,000 distinct CDR3 sequences, with about 6.5% found just once. This clonotype originated in a male donor with ankylosing spondylitis or in good health (not recorded which). Source material: blood, either unsorted or a sorted T cell fraction (not recorded which). V gene TRBV5-1 combines with J gene TRBJ1-1; D remains ambiguous. The CDR3 DNA reads as TGCGCCAGCAGCTTGATGGACACTGAAGCTTTCTTT. It specifies CASSLMDTEAFF.